These T cell receptor gamma chains were read from a single sample in a study of Vδ1+ human thymocytes. TCRdb reanalyzed the multiplex PCR reads using CATT. This repertoire shows more than 35,000 gamma-chain clones, 20% found once; its top ten account for less than 2%. Sequenced material: Vdelta1+ gamma-delta thymocytes from the thymus. The source is a girl younger than two who had congenital heart surgery. CDR3s include the opening cysteine and the closing phenylalanine or tryptophan. Fields, in order: V gene, J gene, clone size, CDR3 protein, CDR3 DNA. Clone size is not always given. Where it is, it says once, few, many or a class for expanded clones.

>TRGV2|TRGJP2|few
CATWPHQGRWIKTF
TGTGCCACCTGGCCCCATCAGGGGAGATGGATCAAGACGTTT
>TRGV8|TRGJ1/TRGJ2|-
CATWDWPSKKLF
TGTGCCACCTGGGATTGGCCCTCTAAGAAACTCTTT
>TRGV8|TRGJ1/TRGJ2|-
CATWDRPDYKKLF
TGTGCCACCTGGGATCGTCCCGATTATAAGAAACTCTTT
>TRGV3|TRGJP2|-
CATWDRPRSSDWIKTF
TGTGCCACCTGGGACAGGCCGAGGAGTAGTGATTGGATCAAGACGTTT
>TRGV8|TRGJ1/TRGJ2|-
CATWDGGHYKKLF
TGTGCCACCTGGGACGGGGGCCATTATAAGAAACTCTTT
>TRGV9|TRGJ1/TRGJ2|-
CALWEVHHLDYKKLF
TGTGCCTTGTGGGAGGTGCATCATCTCGATTATAAGAAACTCTTT
>TRGV8|TRGJ1/TRGJ2|-
CATWDRPPYYKKLF
TGTGCCACCTGGGATAGGCCCCCTTATTATAAGAAACTCTTT
>TRGV2|TRGJ1/TRGJ2|medium-sized
CATWDGNKKLF
TGTGCCACCTGGGACGGGAATAAGAAACTCTTT
>TRGV9|TRGJ1/TRGJ2|-
CALWETNAKKLF
TGTGCCTTGTGGGAAACAAATGCAAAGAAACTCTTT
>TRGV4|TRGJP2|-
CATWDGPTTPLSSDWIKTF
TGTGCCACCTGGGATGGGCCGACCACCCCGTTAAGTAGTGATTGGATCAAGACGTTT
>TRGV4|TRGJ1/TRGJ2|few
CATWDDPAYYKKLF
TGTGCCACCTGGGATGATCCGGCTTATTATAAGAAACTCTTT
>TRGV3|TRGJ1/TRGJ2|-
CATWDRLWDKKLF
TGTGCCACCTGGGACAGGCTTTGGGATAAGAAACTCTTT
>TRGV4|TRGJ1/TRGJ2|few
CATRHLYYKKLF
TGTGCCACCCGGCACCTTTATTATAAGAAACTCTTT
>TRGV4|TRGJ1/TRGJ2|-
CATWDGWSYKKLF
TGTGCCACCTGGGATGGCTGGAGTTATAAGAAACTCTTT
>TRGV9|TRGJ1/TRGJ2|few
CALWELDKKLF
TGTGCCTTGTGGGAGTTAGATAAGAAACTCTTT
>TRGV3|TRGJ1/TRGJ2|-
CATWSYYKKLF
TGTGCCACCTGGAGCTATTATAAGAAACTCTTT
>TRGV9|TRGJ1/TRGJ2|-
CALWAPDPRRVF
TGTGCCTTGTGGGCCCCTGACCCAAGGAGGGTCTTT
>TRGV2|TRGJ1/TRGJ2|-
CATWDGPYGVYKKLF
TGTGCCACCTGGGACGGTCCTTACGGGGTGTATAAGAAACTCTTT
>TRGV3|TRGJ1/TRGJ2|medium-sized
CATWDRLYYKKLF
TGTGCCACCTGGGACAGGCTGTATTATAAGAAACTCTTT
>TRGV9|TRGJP2|-
CASLKFGTSRGSSSDWIKTF
TGTGCCTCGCTCAAGTTTGGTACCTCCAGGGGTTCTAGTAGTGATTGGATCAAGACGTTT
>TRGV8|TRGJ1/TRGJ2|few
CATSDKLAKLF
TGTGCCACCTCGGATAAATTAGCGAAACTCTTT
>TRGV2|TRGJ1/TRGJ2|-
CATWDVVLGKLF
TGTGCCACCTGGGACGTCGTCTTAGGGAAACTCTTT
>TRGV2|TRGJ1/TRGJ2|few
CATWDGRRGKLF
TGTGCCACCTGGGACGGGCGGCGGGGGAAACTCTTT
>TRGV2|TRGJP|few
CATWDGPWELGKKIKVF
TGTGCCACCTGGGACGGGCCTTGGGAGTTGGGCAAAAAAATCAAGGTATTT
>TRGV2|TRGJ1/TRGJ2|-
CATWDGPTYYKKLF
TGTGCCACCTGGGACGGGCCAACGTATTATAAGAAACTCTTT
>TRGV3|TRGJP1|few
CATWDIHTTGWFKIF
TGTGCCACCTGGGACATTCATACCACTGGTTGGTTCAAGATATTT
>TRGV9|TRGJP2|few
CALWEVSSDWIKTF
TGTGCCTTGTGGGAGGTGAGTAGTGATTGGATCAAGACGTTT
>TRGV8|TRGJ1/TRGJ2|few
CATWDRAYYKKLF
TGTGCCACCTGGGATAGGGCTTATTATAAGAAACTCTTT